The entry that follows covers one T cell receptor beta chain sequence. These data are taken from a study of T cell changes during pregnancy in multiple sclerosis. Libraries were prepared by immunoSEQ multiplex PCR; TCRdb keeps only in-frame clonotypes and omits some of them. The sample yields more than 70,000 clones, 90% to 95% seen once. CDR3 size: 17 residues. Germline V gene lookup returns CDR1 SEHNR and CDR2 FQNEAQ (reference sequence). Losses at the gene ends were 5 bases for V and 3 bases for J; bases not matched to a gene: 6. This receptor was identified in a female donor in good health, enrolled as a control in a pregnancy study. Sample: peripheral blood, taken after pregnancy. The V gene is TRBV7-9, the J gene TRBJ1-6; 11 bases are shared with TRBD1. The CDR3 nucleotides read TGTGCCAGCAGCCCGGACAGGGGGCGAGGCTATAATTCACCCCTCCACTTT. It codes for CASSPDRGRGYNSPLHF.